This note documents a single T cell receptor beta chain sequence. The antigen is undetermined. TCRdb's copy holds only in-frame clones and misses some; the assay was immunoSEQ multiplex PCR. The data hold approximately 50,000 clones, with over 75% observed a single time. These data originate in a study of a mutant IDH1 vaccine in newly diagnosed glioma. Time point meaning: week 47, end of study. Every single dose of the vaccine, 300 ug of mutant IDH1 20-mer peptide, came with topical imiquimod. The ends were cut back, 5 bases at V and 2 bases at J, with 13 bases in the middle. The CDR3 sequence is 14 residues long. CDR1 is SGHTA and CDR2 is FQGNSA in the germline V gene. Whole-study findings and limits: Vaccine-induced immune responses occurred in 93.3% of patients.

The material was PBMCs, obtained from a glioma patient whose treatment included an IDH1 peptide vaccine. The receptor comes from a woman aged 40 to 50 with glioma. Some clones in this sample may be carry-over from other donors' samples. This chain uses TRBV7-2 with TRBJ2-7; D may be TRBD1 (6 bases). The CDR3 sequence: CASSPWDKTYEQYF. The CDR3 DNA is TGTGCCAGCAGCCCCTGGGACAAAACCTACGAGCAGTACTTC.